This is a list of T cell receptor beta chains from one sample in a study of blood T cell repertoires in COVID-19. Repertoires were generated with immunoSEQ multiplex PCR, while TCRdb's copy carries only in-frame clones and drops some. The data show over 85,000 clones, approximately 79% seen once. Input material: peripheral blood. These receptors all come from a woman aged 80 or over with active or convalescent COVID-19. CDR3s include the opening cysteine and the closing phenylalanine or tryptophan. D genes are given only for firm matches. Clone size is stated in some rows and not others, as once, few, many or a class when expanded.

j_call d_call cdr3_length clone_size v_call cdr3_aa cdr3_nt
TRBJ2-5 - 17 - TRBV4-2 CASSQDRGSTGQETQYF TGTGCCAGCAGCCAAGATCGGGGGAGTACGGGTCAAGAGACCCAGTACTTC
TRBJ2-7 TRBD2 16 once TRBV4-3 CASSQDSGTAGYEQYF TGCGCCAGCAGCCAAGATAGCGGGACTGCTGGTTACGAGCAGTACTTC
TRBJ2-5 - 15 - TRBV5-1 CASSLVAGLEETQYF TGCGCCAGCAGCTTGGTGGCGGGCCTAGAAGAGACCCAGTACTTC
TRBJ1-1 - 12 - TRBV3-1/TRBV3-2 CASSQMTGEAFF TGTGCCAGCAGCCAAATGACAGGTGAAGCTTTCTTT
TRBJ2-1 - 12 - TRBV12-3/TRBV12-4 CASSFSAGRQFF TGTGCCAGCAGTTTTTCGGCGGGGAGGCAGTTCTTC
TRBJ2-5 - 15 - TRBV27 CASSSGHRLSETQYF TGTGCCAGCAGTTCCGGACACCGGTTATCGGAGACCCAGTACTTC
TRBJ2-7 TRBD2 16 - TRBV7-8 CASSLVKGLAVLQQYF TGTGCCAGCAGCTTAGTCAAAGGACTAGCGGTCTTGCAGCAGTACTTC
TRBJ2-2 TRBD2 16 - TRBV5-1 CASSPYWEGGTGELFF TGCGCCAGCAGCCCTTACTGGGAGGGTGGCACCGGGGAGCTGTTTTTT
TRBJ1-4 - 14 once TRBV15 CATSRQGRDEKLFF TGTGCCACCAGCAGACAGGGGCGTGATGAAAAACTGTTTTTT
TRBJ2-1 - 15 - TRBV7-3 CASSLTGGVYNEQFF TGTGCCAGCAGCTTAACGGGCGGGGTGTACAATGAGCAGTTCTTC
TRBJ2-1 - 15 - TRBV4-3 CASSQDSRESNEQFF TGCGCCAGCAGCCAAGATAGCCGGGAGAGCAATGAGCAGTTCTTC
TRBJ2-7 TRBD2 17 - TRBV10-3 CAISSTSGRPYSYEQYF TGTGCCATCAGCTCGACTAGCGGGAGGCCCTACTCCTACGAGCAGTACTTC
TRBJ1-2 TRBD1 14 once TRBV7-8 CASSPRTGSSGYTF TGTGCCAGCAGCCCCCGGACAGGTTCTTCTGGCTACACCTTC
TRBJ2-2 - 13 few TRBV5-6 CASSPHYTGELFF TGTGCCAGCAGCCCTCACTACACCGGGGAGCTGTTTTTT
TRBJ2-6 TRBD2 18 - TRBV29-1 CSVVGGSGGRSGANVLTF TGCAGCGTTGTCGGGGGTTCGGGAGGACGCTCGGGGGCCAACGTCCTGACTTTC
TRBJ1-5 TRBD1 13 once TRBV19 CASNGQGDQPQHF TGTGCCAGTAACGGACAGGGAGATCAGCCCCAGCATTTT
TRBJ2-7 - 15 - TRBV18 CASSRNRDGVDEQYF TGTGCCAGCTCACGGAACAGGGATGGGGTAGACGAGCAGTACTTC
TRBJ2-1 TRBD2 14 - TRBV14 CASSHTGTSGRQFF TGTGCCAGCAGCCATACCGGGACTAGCGGGAGACAGTTCTTC
TRBJ2-3 TRBD2 16 - TRBV2 CASSSAGGYPADTQYF TGTGCCAGCAGCTCGGCGGGAGGTTACCCCGCCGATACGCAGTATTTT